This entry describes one T cell receptor (beta chain). Trimming took 6 bases from V and 3 from J, leaving 12 bases between them. Germline CDR1 reads LNHDA; CDR2 reads SQIVND (reference sequence). This CDR3 has 14 amino acids. The record originates from a study of control samples from healthy donors and cancer patients. Some clones are missing from TCRdb's copy, which holds only in-frame ones; the method was immunoSEQ multiplex PCR. This table holds 45,000 to 60,000 clones, roughly 92% found once. The specimen was blood. The TCR originated in a man aged 25 to 40 in good health. The chain has TRBV19 and TRBJ1-5; D might be TRBD1 (5 bases). Written as DNA, the CDR3 is TGTGCCAGTAGCGGGACGGGAACCAATCAGCCCCAGCATTTT. Translation: CASSGTGTNQPQHF.